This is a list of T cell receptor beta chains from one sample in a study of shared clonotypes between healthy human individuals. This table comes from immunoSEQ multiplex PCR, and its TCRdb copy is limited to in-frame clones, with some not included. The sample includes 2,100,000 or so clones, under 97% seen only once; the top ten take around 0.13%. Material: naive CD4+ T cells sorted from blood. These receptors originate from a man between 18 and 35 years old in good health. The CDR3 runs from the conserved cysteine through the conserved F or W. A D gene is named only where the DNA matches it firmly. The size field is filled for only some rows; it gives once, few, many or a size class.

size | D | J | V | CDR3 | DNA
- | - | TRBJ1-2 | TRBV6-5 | CASSSESAYGYTF | TGTGCCAGCAGTTCGGAGTCGGCCTATGGCTACACCTTC
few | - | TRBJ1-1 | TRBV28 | CASSPNRNTEAFF | TGTGCCAGCAGTCCCAACCGGAACACTGAAGCTTTCTTT
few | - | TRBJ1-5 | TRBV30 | CAWGRGGNQPQHF | TGTGCCTGGGGGAGGGGGGGCAATCAGCCCCAGCATTTT
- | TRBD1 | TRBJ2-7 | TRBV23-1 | CASTGQGAREQYF | TGCGCCAGCACGGGACAGGGGGCGCGCGAGCAGTACTTC
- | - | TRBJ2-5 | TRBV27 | CASSLASSGTQYF | TGTGCCAGCAGTTTAGCCAGCTCCGGGACCCAGTACTTC
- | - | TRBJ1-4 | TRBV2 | CASSDDRSNEKLFF | TGTGCCAGCAGTGACGACAGGTCTAATGAAAAACTGTTTTTT
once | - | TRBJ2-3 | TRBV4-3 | CASSKQPSTDTQYF | TGCGCCAGCAGCAAACAACCCTCCACAGATACGCAGTATTTT
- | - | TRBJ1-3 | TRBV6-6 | CASSYTERNTIYF | TGTGCCAGCAGTTACACAGAGAGAAACACCATATATTTT
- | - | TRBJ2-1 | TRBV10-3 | CAISESTNNEQFF | TGTGCCATCAGTGAGTCGACAAACAATGAGCAGTTCTTC
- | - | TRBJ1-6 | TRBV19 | CASSIGVGIDSPLHF | TGTGCCAGTAGTATAGGGGTAGGGATCGATTCACCCCTCCACTTT
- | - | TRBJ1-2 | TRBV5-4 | CASSSVPNYGYTF | TGTGCCAGCAGCTCGGTCCCTAACTATGGCTACACCTTC
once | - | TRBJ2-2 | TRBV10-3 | CAISDAAYTGELFF | TGTGCCATCAGTGATGCGGCCTACACCGGGGAGCTGTTTTTT
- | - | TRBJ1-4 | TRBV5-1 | CASSLEATGSEKLFF | TGCGCCAGCAGCTTGGAGGCTACAGGTAGTGAAAAACTGTTTTTT
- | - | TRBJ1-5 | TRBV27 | CASSSREGQPQHF | TGTGCCAGCAGTTCCAGGGAGGGTCAGCCCCAGCATTTT
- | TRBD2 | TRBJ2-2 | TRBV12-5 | CASGLIAATSGRAAHTGELFF | TGTGCTAGTGGTTTGATCGCCGCAACTAGCGGGAGGGCCGCACACACCGGGGAGCTGTTTTTT
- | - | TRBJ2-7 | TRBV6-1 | CASSEWALQYF | TGTGCCAGCAGTGAATGGGCTCTGCAGTACTTC
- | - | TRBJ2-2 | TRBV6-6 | CASSYRDTQTGELFF | TGTGCCAGCAGCTACCGGGACACCCAAACCGGGGAGCTGTTTTTT
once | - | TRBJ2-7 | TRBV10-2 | CASSESHEQYF | TGCGCCAGCAGTGAAAGCCACGAGCAGTACTTC
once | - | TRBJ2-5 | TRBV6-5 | CASSRVGHQETQYF | TGTGCCAGCAGCCGCGTGGGACACCAAGAGACCCAGTACTTC
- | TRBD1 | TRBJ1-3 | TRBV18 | CASSQPGQDSGNTIYF | TGTGCCAGCTCACAACCGGGACAGGACTCTGGAAACACCATATATTTT
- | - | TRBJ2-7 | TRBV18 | CASSLNRDEQYF | TGTGCCAGCTCACTAAACAGGGACGAGCAGTACTTC
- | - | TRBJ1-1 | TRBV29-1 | CSVEYGRDTEAFF | TGCAGCGTTGAATATGGAAGGGACACTGAAGCTTTCTTT
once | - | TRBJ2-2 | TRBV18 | CASSPPVGNLPGELFF | TGTGCCAGCTCACCACCGGTCGGGAACCTACCCGGGGAGCTGTTTTTT
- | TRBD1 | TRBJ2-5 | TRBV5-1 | CASRQGLQETQYF | TGCGCCAGCAGACAGGGGCTCCAAGAGACCCAGTACTTC
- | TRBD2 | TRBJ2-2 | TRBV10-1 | CASSEVPSGGANTGELFF | TGCGCCAGCAGTGAAGTCCCTAGCGGGGGGGCGAACACCGGGGAGCTGTTTTTT
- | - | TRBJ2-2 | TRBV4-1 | CASSQDLYGQNGELFF | TGCGCCAGCAGCCAAGATCTTTACGGACAGAACGGGGAGCTGTTTTTT
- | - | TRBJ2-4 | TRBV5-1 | CASSLDNKNIQYF | TGCGCCAGCAGCTTAGACAACAAAAACATTCAGTACTTC
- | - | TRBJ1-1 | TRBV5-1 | CASSTTTGEAFF | TGCGCCAGCAGCACAACGACAGGAGAAGCTTTCTTT
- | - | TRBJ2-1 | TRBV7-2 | CASSLAEVDEQFF | TGTGCCAGCAGCTTAGCGGAGGTAGATGAGCAGTTCTTC
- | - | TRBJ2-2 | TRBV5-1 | CASSLGRGRMTGELFF | TGCGCCAGCAGCTTGGGAAGGGGCAGGATGACCGGGGAGCTGTTTTTT
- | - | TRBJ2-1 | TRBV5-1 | CASSLVGLEQFF | TGCGCCAGCAGCTTGGTAGGGCTAGAGCAGTTCTTC
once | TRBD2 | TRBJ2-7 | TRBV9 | CASSVEASGIYEQYF | TGTGCCAGCAGCGTAGAGGCTAGCGGTATCTACGAGCAGTACTTC
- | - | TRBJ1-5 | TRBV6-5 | CASKPGGSNQPQHF | TGTGCCAGCAAACCTGGGGGAAGCAATCAGCCCCAGCATTTT
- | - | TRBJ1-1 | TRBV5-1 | CASSLAKSGNTEAFF | TGCGCCAGCAGCTTGGCCAAGTCAGGGAACACTGAAGCTTTCTTT
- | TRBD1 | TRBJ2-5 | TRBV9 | CASSPDRARGPETQYF | TGTGCCAGCAGCCCGGACAGGGCGAGGGGTCCGGAGACCCAGTACTTC
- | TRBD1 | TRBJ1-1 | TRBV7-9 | CASSPRQGLNTEAFF | TGTGCCAGCAGCCCTCGACAGGGATTAAACACTGAAGCTTTCTTT
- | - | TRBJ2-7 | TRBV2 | CASTPPTPPRYEQYF | TGTGCCAGCACCCCTCCGACACCACCTCGCTACGAGCAGTACTTC